Following are 18 T cell receptor beta chains from one sample sequenced in a study of cytomegalovirus exposure and HLA in healthy donors. This PCR relied on a set of 60 Vbeta primers and 13 Jbeta primers. This table comes from immunoSEQ multiplex PCR, and its TCRdb copy is limited to in-frame clones, with some not included. The sample contains some 150,000 clones, around four fifths of which appear only once. Sequenced material: PBMCs. These receptors were collected from a woman in her forties or fifties in good health and CMV-seronegative.

J is TRBJ1-4 and V is TRBV7-9; no definite D call. Germline V CDR1 and CDR2: SEHNR, FQNEAQ (reference sequence). V was cut by 8 bases and J by 7 bases, with 17 bases left in between. The CDR3 has 14 residues. The CDR3 loop reads CASDEGVQAEKLFF. As DNA, the CDR3 is TGTGCCAGCGATGAGGGCGTCCAAGCTGAAAAACTGTTTTTT.

The V gene is TRBV7-9, the J gene TRBJ1-2, with 9 bases matching TRBD1. The germline V gene has CDR1 SEHNR and CDR2 FQNEAQ (reference sequence). This CDR3 is built from 16 residues. With 1 base clipped from V and 4 bases from J, the junction kept 7 bases outside the gene matches. CDR3 residues: CASSLEGDRAFYGYTF. The DNA for the CDR3 is TGTGCCAGCAGCTTAGAGGGGGACAGGGCTTTCTATGGCTACACCTTC.

The chain recombines TRBV7-2 with TRBJ2-5, with 9 bases that match TRBD2. CDR3 length: 16 amino acids. After removal of 5 bases from V and 0 bases from J, the junction contained 7 bases not matched to a gene. Germline V gene lookup returns CDR1 SGHTA and CDR2 FQGNSA. The CDR3 DNA reads as TGTGCCAGCAGCATAACTAGCGGGCAATACCAAGAGACCCAGTACTTC. Protein product: CASSITSGQYQETQYF.

This clone was counted between two and nine times. The rearrangement uses TRBV7-2 and TRBJ1-1, with a possible D match to TRBD1 (6 bases). CDR3 size: 16 residues. V dropped 1 base and J dropped 3 bases, with 15 bases sitting between them. Looked up from germline, CDR1 is SGHTA and CDR2 is FQGNSA. CDR3 coding DNA: TGTGCCAGCAGCTTAGGGCGCAGGGGAGCTGACACTGAAGCTTTCTTT. The encoded protein is CASSLGRRGADTEAFF.

Comment on this clone: Other DNA sequences from this sample encode an identical CDR3 as well. This chain links TRBV11-2 with TRBJ2-7; D call uncertain. The length of the CDR3 is 11 residues. The germline V and J ends were trimmed by 4 bases and 3 bases, with 4 bases remaining between them. Germline lookup yields CDR1 SGHAT and CDR2 FQNNGV. CDR3 sequence: CASSSYYEQYF. The DNA for the CDR3 is TGTGCCAGCAGCTCTTACTACGAGCAGTACTTC.

The chain has TRBV10-2 and TRBJ2-5; TRBD2 might be the D (6 bases). V was pared by 8 bases and J by 4 bases, with 17 bases between. CDR1 is WSHSY, CDR2 SAAADI, per germline. The CDR3 is made up of 14 amino acids. This CDR3 is CASSWRASAETQYF. CDR3 in DNA: TGCGCCAGCTCTTGGAGGGCTAGCGCAGAGACCCAGTACTTC.

This chain links TRBV7-8 with TRBJ1-6; 8 bases align to TRBD1. CDR3 size: 15 residues. V lost 0 bases and J lost 8; bases outside the gene matches: 3. The germline CDR1 and CDR2 sequences are SGHVS and FQNEAQ. The CDR3 sequence is CASSLAVQGDSPLHF. The CDR3 nucleotides are TGTGCCAGCAGCTTAGCGGTACAGGGGGATTCACCCCTCCACTTT.

V is TRBV5-4 and J is TRBJ2-5, with 11 bases aligning to TRBD2. The CDR3 is 16 amino acids. The V and J ends lost 1 base and 5 bases, in that order; junction bases with no gene match: 7. The germline gives CDR1 SGHNT, CDR2 YYREEE (reference sequence). The CDR3 is CASSLTSGRGGETQYF. The DNA for the CDR3 is TGTGCCAGCAGCTTGACTAGCGGGAGAGGGGGCGAGACCCAGTACTTC.

This clone was seen just once. V and J are TRBV10-3 and TRBJ1-3; 11 bases match TRBD1. The J segment lost 8 bases and the V segment lost 6 bases, leaving 6 bases of the junction unmatched. This CDR3 has 14 amino acids. CDR1 and CDR2 (germline): ENHRY, SYGVKD. CDR3 nucleotide sequence: TGTGCCATCAGGACGGGACAGGGGGTAGACACCATATATTTT. Amino acids: CAIRTGQGVDTIYF.

The chain has TRBV27 and TRBJ1-1; 10 bases fit TRBD1. The CDR3 covers 14 residues. After removal of 5 bases from V and 5 bases from J, the junction contained 5 bases not matched to a gene. From germline, CDR1 is MNHEY and CDR2 SMNVEV (reference sequence). The CDR3 spells CASSPDRGRTEAFF. Written as DNA, the CDR3 is TGTGCCAGCAGTCCAGACAGGGGGCGGACTGAAGCTTTCTTT.

The J gene is TRBJ2-7, the V gene TRBV18; 7 positions match TRBD2. Germline V CDR1 and CDR2: KGHSH, LQKENI. The ends lost 3 bases at V and 5 bases at J; junction bases unmatched: 4. The CDR3 has 13 residues. CDR3 sequence (DNA): TGTGCCAGCTCACCTAGGCGGGAGAACGAGCAGTACTTC. It translates to CASSPRRENEQYF.

Remarks on this clone: A junction boundary mismatches the germline segment, possibly from a read error. V and J are TRBV2 and TRBJ1-5; maybe TRBD1 (6 bases). This CDR3 has 15 residues. CDR1 and CDR2 (germline): SNHLY, FYNNEI. The CDR3 spells CASSATGSYNQPRHF. DNA of the CDR3: TGTGCCAGCAGTGCTACAGGGTCCTACAATCAGCCCCGGCATTTT.

The chain couples TRBV28 to TRBJ2-7; TRBD2 is a possible D gene (6 bases). Germline CDR1 reads MDHEN; CDR2 reads SYDVKM. Trimming left V 6 bases short and J 1 base short, with 13 bases between. The CDR3 sequence is 14 residues long. CDR3 in amino acids: CASRRAGGSYEQYF. The CDR3 DNA sequence: TGTGCCAGCAGAAGGGCTGGAGGGTCCTACGAGCAGTACTTC.

The chain uses TRBV6-5 and TRBJ1-2; D not certain. In germline, CDR1 is MNHEY, CDR2 SVGAGI. CDR3 length equals 15 residues. Trimming took off 4 bases at V and 1 base at J, with 13 bases between the two ends. The CDR3 is CASSSSFIDNYGYTF. The CDR3 nucleotides are TGTGCCAGCAGTTCCTCCTTTATAGATAACTATGGCTACACCTTC.

The chain joins TRBV19 to TRBJ2-4; D is perhaps TRBD2 (5 bases). Germline CDR1 reads LNHDA; CDR2 reads SQIVND (reference sequence). The CDR3 has 15 amino acids. Trimming took off 5 bases at V and 6 bases at J, with 17 bases between the two ends. CDR3 bases: TGTGCCAGTAGTCCCCATCGGCGGGTTATAAACATTCAGTACTTC. It translates to CASSPHRRVINIQYF.

In its sample, this clone was seen a few times. The V and J genes are TRBV6-1 and TRBJ1-5; TRBD1 matches at 8 bases. CDR1 is MNHNS, CDR2 SASEGT, per germline. The CDR3 length is 15 residues. Unmatched junction bases numbered 6, after V lost 1 base and J lost 7 bases. CDR3 residues: CASSEVPGGYQPQHF. The CDR3 DNA reads as TGTGCCAGCAGTGAAGTGCCAGGGGGCTACCAGCCCCAGCATTTT.

The J gene is TRBJ1-1, the V gene TRBV13; 10 nucleotides agree with TRBD1. Germline CDR1 and CDR2: PRHDT and FYEKMQ (reference sequence). Trimming cost V 1 base and J 0 bases; bases outside gene matches: 5. The CDR3 runs 17 residues. The CDR3 reads CASSLADRGSVNTEAFF. As DNA, the CDR3 is TGTGCCAGCAGCTTAGCGGACAGGGGGTCTGTGAACACTGAAGCTTTCTTT.

The chain carries TRBV5-1 and TRBJ2-5; D is possibly TRBD2 (6 bases). The germline gives CDR1 SGHRS, CDR2 YFSETQ. The CDR3 runs to 14 residues. V gave up 4 bases and J gave up 2 bases, with 12 bases separating them. The CDR3 protein is CASSLLGTQETQYF. DNA for the CDR3: TGCGCCAGCAGCCTACTGGGGACTCAAGAGACCCAGTACTTC.